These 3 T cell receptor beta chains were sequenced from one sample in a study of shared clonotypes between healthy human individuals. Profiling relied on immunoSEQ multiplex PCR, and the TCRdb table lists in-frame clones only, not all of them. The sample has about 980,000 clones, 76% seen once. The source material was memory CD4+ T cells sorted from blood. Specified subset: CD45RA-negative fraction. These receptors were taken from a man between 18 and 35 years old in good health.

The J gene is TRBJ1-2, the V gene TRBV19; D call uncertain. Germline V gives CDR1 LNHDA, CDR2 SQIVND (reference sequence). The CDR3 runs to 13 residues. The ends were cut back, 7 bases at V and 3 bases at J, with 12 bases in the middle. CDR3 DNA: TGTGCCAGTAAAGGCAGGTCGGACTATGGCTACACCTTC. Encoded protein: CASKGRSDYGYTF.

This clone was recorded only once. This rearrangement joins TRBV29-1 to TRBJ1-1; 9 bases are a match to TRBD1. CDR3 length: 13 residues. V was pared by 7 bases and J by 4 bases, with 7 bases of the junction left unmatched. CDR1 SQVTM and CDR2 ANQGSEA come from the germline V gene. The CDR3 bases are TGCAGCGGCTACAGGGGGCGGTCCACTGAAGCTTTCTTT. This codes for CSGYRGRSTEAFF.

The CDR3 bases are TGTGCCTGGGGGGGACTAGCGGGAGTAGAGACCCAGTACTTC. It specifies CAWGGLAGVETQYF. The chain couples TRBV30 to TRBJ2-5; 14 bases match TRBD2. Per the germline V gene, CDR1 is GTSNPN and CDR2 is SVGIG (reference sequence). V shed 5 bases, J shed 4 bases, and the junction held 3 bases outside the gene matches. CDR3 size: 14 residues. Variable domain in full (rest from reference TRBV30 and TRBJ2-5): SQTIHQWPATLVQPVGSPLSLECTVEGTSNPNLYWYRQAAGRGLQLLFYSVGIGQISSEVPQNLSASRPQDRQFILSSKKLLLSDSGFYLCAWGGLAGVETQYFGPGTRLLVL.